Below, one TCR beta chain is given with its context. This sample is drawn from a study of shared clonotypes between healthy human individuals. The method was immunoSEQ multiplex PCR; TCRdb's version includes in-frame clones alone and lacks a portion of them. This table has over 1.4 million clones, approximately 97% appearing once. Negatively enriched CD4+ T cells were divided by CD45RA into naive and memory. V lost 1 base, J lost 5 bases, and 14 bases stayed unmatched. The V gene's germline CDR1 is MGHRA and CDR2 YSYEKL. This CDR3 has 18 amino acids. This rearrangement joins TRBV4-1 to TRBJ2-5, with 9 bases fitting TRBD2. The sequence was obtained from a man aged 30-40 years in good health. Sequences were obtained from naive CD4+ T cells sorted from blood. The subset is: CD45RA+ positively selected. The CDR3 reads CASSQGSAGGSPVETQYF. The CDR3, as DNA: TGCGCCAGCAGCCAAGGTTCAGCGGGAGGCTCGCCCGTGGAGACCCAGTACTTC.